This T cell receptor (beta chain) was recorded in a study of T cell responses to AZD1222 COVID-19 vaccine. Points from the study as a whole: CD4 TCRs covered the whole spike, strongest at regions 160-218 and 743-854. The donor group comprised mostly white British people and more females; the analysis possibly underestimated clonal diversity. Reports say nearly half of spike-specific TCRs go after unmutated variant regions. Of the AZD1222 recipients, only five to seven were seropositive at baseline.

The repertoire was sequenced with immunoSEQ multiplex PCR; TCRdb's copy has only in-frame clones and lacks some. The table shows around 150,000 clones, with about 93% occurring only once. Concerning this clone: Its antigen is as yet unknown.

Germline assignment: CDR1 LGHNT and CDR2 FRNRAP. The ends lost 8 bases at V and 1 base at J; junction bases unmatched: 7. The CDR3 loop spans 14 amino acids. The clonotype was recovered from an adult who received the AZD1222 COVID-19 vaccine. The rearrangement links TRBV12-5 to TRBJ1-1, with TRBD1 matching 7 bases. The material was peripheral blood, obtained 28 days after the second AZD1222 dose. DNA for the CDR3: TGTGCTAGTAAAACAGGGGCTCAGAACACTGAAGCTTTCTTT. This encodes CASKTGAQNTEAFF.